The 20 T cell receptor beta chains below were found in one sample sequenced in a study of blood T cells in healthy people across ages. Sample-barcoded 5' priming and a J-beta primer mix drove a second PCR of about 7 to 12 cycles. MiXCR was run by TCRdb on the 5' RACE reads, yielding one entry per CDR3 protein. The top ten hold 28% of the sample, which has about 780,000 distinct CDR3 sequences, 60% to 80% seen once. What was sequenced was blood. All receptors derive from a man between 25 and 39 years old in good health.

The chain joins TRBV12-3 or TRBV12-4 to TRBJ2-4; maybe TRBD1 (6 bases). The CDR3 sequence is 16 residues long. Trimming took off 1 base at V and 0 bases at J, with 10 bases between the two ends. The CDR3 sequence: CASSLGAGVAKNIQYF. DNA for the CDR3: TGTGCCAGCAGTTTAGGGGCAGGGGTAGCCAAAAACATTCAGTACTTC.

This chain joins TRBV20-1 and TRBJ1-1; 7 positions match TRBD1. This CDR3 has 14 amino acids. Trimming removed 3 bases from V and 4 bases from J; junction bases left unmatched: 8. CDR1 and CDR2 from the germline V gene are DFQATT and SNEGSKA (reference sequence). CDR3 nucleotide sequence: TGCAGTGCTAGTTGGAGGGGGCGAATCACTGAAGCTTTCTTT. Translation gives CSASWRGRITEAFF.

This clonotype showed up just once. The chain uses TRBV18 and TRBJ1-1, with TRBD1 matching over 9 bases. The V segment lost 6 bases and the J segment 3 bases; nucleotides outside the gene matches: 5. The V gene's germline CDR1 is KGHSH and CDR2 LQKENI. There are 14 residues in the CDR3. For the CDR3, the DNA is TGTGCCAGCTCTAGGACAGGGGATTACACTGAAGCTTTCTTT. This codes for CASSRTGDYTEAFF. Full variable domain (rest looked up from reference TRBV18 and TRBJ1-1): NAGVMQNPRHLVRRRGQEARLRCSPMKGHSHVYWYRQLPEEGLKFMVYLQKENIIDESGMPKERFSAEFPKEGPSILRIQQVVRGDSAAYFCASSRTGDYTEAFFGQGTRLTVV.

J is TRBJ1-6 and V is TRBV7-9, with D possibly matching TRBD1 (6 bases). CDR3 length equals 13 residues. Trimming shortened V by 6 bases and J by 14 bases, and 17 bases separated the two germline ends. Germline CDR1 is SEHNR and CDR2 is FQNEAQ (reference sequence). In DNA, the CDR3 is TGTGCCAGCAGTCCAGGACAGTCCAACACCCTCCACTTT. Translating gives CASSPGQSNTLHF.

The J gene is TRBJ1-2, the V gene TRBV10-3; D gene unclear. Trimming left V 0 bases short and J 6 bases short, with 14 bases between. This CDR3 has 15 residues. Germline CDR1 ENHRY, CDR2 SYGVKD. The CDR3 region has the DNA TGTGCCATCAGTGAGTCGGCGCAGGCAGGTCATGGCTACACCTTC. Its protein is CAISESAQAGHGYTF.

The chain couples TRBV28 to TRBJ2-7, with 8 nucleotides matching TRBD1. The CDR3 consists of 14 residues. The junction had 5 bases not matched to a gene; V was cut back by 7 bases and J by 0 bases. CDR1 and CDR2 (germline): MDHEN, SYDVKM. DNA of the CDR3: TGTGCCAGCACCGGGACAGGCCTCTCCTACGAGCAGTACTTC. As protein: CASTGTGLSYEQYF.

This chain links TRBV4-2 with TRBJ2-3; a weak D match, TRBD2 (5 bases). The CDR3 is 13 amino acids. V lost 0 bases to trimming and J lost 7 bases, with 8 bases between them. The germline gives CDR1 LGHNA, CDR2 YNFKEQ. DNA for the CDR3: TGTGCCAGCAGCCAAGATCGGGAAAATACGCAGTATTTT. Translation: CASSQDRENTQYF.

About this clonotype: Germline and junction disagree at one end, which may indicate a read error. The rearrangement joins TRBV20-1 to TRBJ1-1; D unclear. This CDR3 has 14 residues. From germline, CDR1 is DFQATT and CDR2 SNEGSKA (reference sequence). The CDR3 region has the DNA TGCAGTGCTAGAGAACCGGGCAAGAACCCTGAAGCTTTCTTT. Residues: CSAREPGKNPEAFF.

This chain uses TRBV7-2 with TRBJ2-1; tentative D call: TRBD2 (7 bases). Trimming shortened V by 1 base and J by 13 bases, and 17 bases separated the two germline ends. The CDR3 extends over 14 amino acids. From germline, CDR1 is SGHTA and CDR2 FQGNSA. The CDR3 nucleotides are TGTGCCAGCAGCTTAGGGTCGGGGTGGGGGGGCCAGTTCTTC. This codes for CASSLGSGWGGQFF. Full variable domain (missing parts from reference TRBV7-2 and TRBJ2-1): GAGVSQSPSNKVTEKGKDVELRCDPISGHTALYWYRQSLGQGLEFLIYFQGNSAPDKSGLPSDRFSAERTGGSVSTLTIQRTQQEDSAVYLCASSLGSGWGGQFFGPGTRLTVL.

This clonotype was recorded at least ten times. The CDR3 DNA follows: TGTGCCAGCAGCCCCGGGACAGGGAACGAGCAGTACTTC. Translation gives CASSPGTGNEQYF. The V call is TRBV12-3 or TRBV12-4, the J call TRBJ2-7; 9 nucleotides agree with TRBD1. The CDR3 has 13 residues. The V gene end was trimmed by 6 bases and the J gene end by 5 bases; junction bases not matched to a gene: 5.

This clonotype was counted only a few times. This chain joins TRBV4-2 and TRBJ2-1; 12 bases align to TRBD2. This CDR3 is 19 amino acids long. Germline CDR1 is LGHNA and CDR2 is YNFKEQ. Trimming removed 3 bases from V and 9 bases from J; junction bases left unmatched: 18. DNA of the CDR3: TGTGCCAGCAGCCATTCCGTGAGGCTAGCGGGGGGGCCAGGTCCTGAGCAGTTCTTC. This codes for CASSHSVRLAGGPGPEQFF.

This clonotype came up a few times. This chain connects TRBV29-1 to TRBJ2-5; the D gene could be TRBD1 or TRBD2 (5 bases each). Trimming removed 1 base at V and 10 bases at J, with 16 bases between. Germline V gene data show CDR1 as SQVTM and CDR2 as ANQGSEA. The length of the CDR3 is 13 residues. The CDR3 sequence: CSVEVMGTPDQYF. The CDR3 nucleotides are TGCAGCGTTGAAGTTATGGGGACCCCAGACCAGTACTTC.

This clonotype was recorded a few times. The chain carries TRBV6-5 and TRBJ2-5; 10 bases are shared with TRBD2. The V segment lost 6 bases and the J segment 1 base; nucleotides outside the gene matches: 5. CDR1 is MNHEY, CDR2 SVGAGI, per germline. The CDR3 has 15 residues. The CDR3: CASRPGLAVQETQYF. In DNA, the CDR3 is TGTGCCAGCAGACCTGGACTAGCGGTCCAAGAGACCCAGTACTTC.

The CDR3 DNA is TGTGCCAGCAGTCTCCCGTTGGGCCAGGCCTACAATGAGCAGTTCTTC. Its protein is CASSLPLGQAYNEQFF. The chain is built from TRBV28 and TRBJ2-1; D uncertain. The V end was cut by 5 bases, the J end by 2 bases, with 16 bases between. CDR1 is MDHEN and CDR2 is SYDVKM in the germline V gene. The length of the CDR3 is 16 residues.

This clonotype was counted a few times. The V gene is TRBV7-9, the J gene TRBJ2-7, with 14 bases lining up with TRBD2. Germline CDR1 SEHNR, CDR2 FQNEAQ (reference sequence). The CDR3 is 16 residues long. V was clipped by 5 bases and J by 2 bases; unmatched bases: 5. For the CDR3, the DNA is TGTGCCAGCAGCCGTGGACTAGCGGGGGGAACCTACGAGCAGTACTTC. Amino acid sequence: CASSRGLAGGTYEQYF.

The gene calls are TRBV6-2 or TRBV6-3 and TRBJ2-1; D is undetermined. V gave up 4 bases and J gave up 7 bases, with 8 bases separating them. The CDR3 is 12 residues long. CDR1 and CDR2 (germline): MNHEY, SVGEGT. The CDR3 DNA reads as TGTGCCAGCAGTTGGAACCGTAATGAGCAGTTCTTC. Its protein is CASSWNRNEQFF.

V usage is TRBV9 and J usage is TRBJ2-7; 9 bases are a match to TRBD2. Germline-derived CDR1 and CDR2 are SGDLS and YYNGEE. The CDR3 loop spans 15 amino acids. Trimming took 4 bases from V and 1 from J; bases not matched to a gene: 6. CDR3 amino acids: CASSFASGESYEQYF. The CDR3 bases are TGTGCCAGCAGCTTTGCTAGCGGGGAGTCCTACGAGCAGTACTTC.

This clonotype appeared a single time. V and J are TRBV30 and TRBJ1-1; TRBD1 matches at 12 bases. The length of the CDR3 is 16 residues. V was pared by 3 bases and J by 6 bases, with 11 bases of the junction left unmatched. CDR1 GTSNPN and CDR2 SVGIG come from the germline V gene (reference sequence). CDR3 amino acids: CAWRPAGQGAFAEAFF. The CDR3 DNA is TGTGCCTGGAGACCTGCGGGACAGGGGGCTTTCGCTGAAGCTTTCTTT. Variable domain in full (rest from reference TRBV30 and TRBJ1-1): SQTIHQWPATLVQPVGSPLSLECTVEGTSNPNLYWYRQAAGRGLQLLFYSVGIGQISSEVPQNLSASRPQDRQFILSSKKLLLSDSGFYLCAWRPAGQGAFAEAFFGQGTRLTVV.

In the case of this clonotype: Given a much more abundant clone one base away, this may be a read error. The CDR3 sequence is CASSQGRGTHETQYF. CDR3 in DNA: TGTGCCAGCAGCCAAGGGCGGGGCACCCACGAGACCCAGTACTTC. This chain uses TRBV3-1 with TRBJ2-7, with D perhaps matching TRBD2 (6 bases). The tail of the sequence fits TRBJ2-5 better, so the J call may be wrong. The CDR3 runs to 15 residues. Germline V gene sequence: CDR1 LGHDT, CDR2 YNNKEL (reference sequence).

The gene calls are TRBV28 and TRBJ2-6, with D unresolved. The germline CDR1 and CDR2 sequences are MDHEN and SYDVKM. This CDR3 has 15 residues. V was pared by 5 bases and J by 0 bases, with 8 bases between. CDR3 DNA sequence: TGTGCCAGCAGTCCCTCACTCTCTGGGGCCAACGTCCTGACTTTC. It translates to CASSPSLSGANVLTF.